This T cell receptor (beta chain) was identified during a study of blood T cell repertoires in COVID-19. Whole-study context: Italy, Spain and the United States were the sources of the convalescent and acute COVID-19 samples. The cDNA or gDNA used as material had been derived from T cells, B-cell-depleted T cells, or PBMCs.

Authors' methods: Estimation of nucleated cell counts was performed using reference gene primer amplification. Produced via immunoSEQ multiplex PCR; TCRdb's table is partial and in-frame only. From that table come the V and J calls and clone size; the DNA was used to work out D and trimming. The sample lists under 250,000 clones; roughly four fifths were seen once. This clone has only one observation. The V and J ends lost 5 bases and 4 bases, in that order; junction bases with no gene match: 7. CDR3 length: 15 amino acids. CDR1 and CDR2 (germline): SEHNR, FQNEAQ (reference sequence). The sequencing input was peripheral blood. The sequence derives from a woman aged 70-85 years with acute or convalescent COVID-19. The rearrangement joins TRBV7-9 to TRBJ2-2; 7 bases are a match to TRBD1. CDR3 in DNA: TGTGCCAGCAGCCCAAGGGGGCAGACCACCGGGGAGCTGTTTTTT. Its translation: CASSPRGQTTGELFF.